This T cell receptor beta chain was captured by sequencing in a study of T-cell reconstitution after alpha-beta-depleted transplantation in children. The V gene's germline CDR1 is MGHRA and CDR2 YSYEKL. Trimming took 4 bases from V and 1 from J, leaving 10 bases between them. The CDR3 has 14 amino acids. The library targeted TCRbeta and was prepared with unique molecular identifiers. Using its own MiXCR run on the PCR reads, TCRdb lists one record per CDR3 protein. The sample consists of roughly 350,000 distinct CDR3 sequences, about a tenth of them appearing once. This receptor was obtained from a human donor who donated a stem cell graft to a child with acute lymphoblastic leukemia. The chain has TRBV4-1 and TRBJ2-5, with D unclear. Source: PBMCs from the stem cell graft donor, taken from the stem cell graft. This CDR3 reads CASSRIQPQETQYF. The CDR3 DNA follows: TGCGCCAGCAGCCGTATCCAGCCCCAAGAGACCCAGTACTTC.